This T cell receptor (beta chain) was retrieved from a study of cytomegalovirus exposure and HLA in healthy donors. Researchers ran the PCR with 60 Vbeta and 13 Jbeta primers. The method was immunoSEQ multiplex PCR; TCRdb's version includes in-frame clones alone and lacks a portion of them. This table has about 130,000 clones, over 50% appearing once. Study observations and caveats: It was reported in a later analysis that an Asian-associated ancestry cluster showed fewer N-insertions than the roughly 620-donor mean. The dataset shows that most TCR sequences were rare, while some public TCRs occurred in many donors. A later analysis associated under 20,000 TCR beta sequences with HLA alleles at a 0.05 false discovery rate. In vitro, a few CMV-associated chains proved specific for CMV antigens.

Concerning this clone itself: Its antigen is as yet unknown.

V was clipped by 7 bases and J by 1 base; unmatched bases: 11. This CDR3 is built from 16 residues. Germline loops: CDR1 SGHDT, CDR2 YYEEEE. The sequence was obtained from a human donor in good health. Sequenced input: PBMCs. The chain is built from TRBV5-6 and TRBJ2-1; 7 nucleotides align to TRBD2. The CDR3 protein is CASQPGGGGSYNEQFF. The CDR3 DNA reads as TGTGCCAGCCAACCGGGGGGAGGTGGGTCCTACAATGAGCAGTTCTTC.